This TCR beta chain was captured in a study of T cells expressing NK-cell markers. Looking at the study overall: CD3+CD56+NKG2C+, CD3+CD56+NKG2C- and CD3+CD56-NKG2C+ T cells, once sorted, supplied the TCR beta repertoires. Findings of the study overall: Also leading the CD3+CD56-NKG2C+ fraction in a handful of donors were these clonotypes.

Worth noting for this clonotype: Its target is not known.

Each CDR3 protein gets one entry in TCRdb, which reprocessed the 5' RACE reads and gives no DNA. This sample's clone table lists 440,000 or so distinct CDR3 sequences. The CDR3 totals 14 residues. In germline, CDR1 is LGHNA, CDR2 YSLEER. This receptor was identified in a woman between 18 and 75 years old in good health. Sample: blood T cells: a sorted CD56 or NKG2C T cell subset, CD4+ or CD8+ T cells, or bulk PBMC T cells (not recorded which). The rearrangement uses TRBV4-3 and TRBJ1-2; the TCRdb call, TRBD1, lacks DNA for checking. This chain's CDR3 is CASSQDYKGAGYTF.